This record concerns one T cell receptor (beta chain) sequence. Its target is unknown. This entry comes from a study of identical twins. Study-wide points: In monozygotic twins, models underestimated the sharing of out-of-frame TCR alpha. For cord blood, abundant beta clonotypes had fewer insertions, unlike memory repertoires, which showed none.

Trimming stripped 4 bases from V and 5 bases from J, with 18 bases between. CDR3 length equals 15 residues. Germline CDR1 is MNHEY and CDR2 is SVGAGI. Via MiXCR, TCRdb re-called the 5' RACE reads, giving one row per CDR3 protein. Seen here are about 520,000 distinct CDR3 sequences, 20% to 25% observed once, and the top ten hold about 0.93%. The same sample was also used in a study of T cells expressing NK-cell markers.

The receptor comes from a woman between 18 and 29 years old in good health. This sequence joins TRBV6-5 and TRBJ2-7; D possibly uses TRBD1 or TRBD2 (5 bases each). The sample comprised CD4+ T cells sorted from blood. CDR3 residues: CASSWGPASNDEQYF. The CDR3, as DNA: TGTGCCAGCAGTTGGGGACCGGCTAGCAACGACGAGCAGTACTTC.